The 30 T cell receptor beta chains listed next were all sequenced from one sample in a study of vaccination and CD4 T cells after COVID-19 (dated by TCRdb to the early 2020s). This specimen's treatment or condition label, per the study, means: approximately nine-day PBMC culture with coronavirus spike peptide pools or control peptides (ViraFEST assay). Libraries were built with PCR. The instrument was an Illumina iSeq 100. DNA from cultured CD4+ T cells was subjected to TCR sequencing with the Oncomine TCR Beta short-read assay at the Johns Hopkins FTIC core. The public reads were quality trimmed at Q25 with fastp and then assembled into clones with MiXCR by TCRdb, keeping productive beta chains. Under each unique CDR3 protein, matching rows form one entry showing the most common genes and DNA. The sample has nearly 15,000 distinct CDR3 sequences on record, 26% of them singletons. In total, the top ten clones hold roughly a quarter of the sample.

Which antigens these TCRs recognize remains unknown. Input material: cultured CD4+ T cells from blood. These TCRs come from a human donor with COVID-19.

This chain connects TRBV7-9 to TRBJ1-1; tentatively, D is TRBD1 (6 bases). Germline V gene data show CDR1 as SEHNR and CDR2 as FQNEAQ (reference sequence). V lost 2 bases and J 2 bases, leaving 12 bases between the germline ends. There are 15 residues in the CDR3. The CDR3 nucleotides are TGTGCCAGCAGCTTAAGTCGGGGGGCCAACACTGAAGCTTTCTTT. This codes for CASSLSRGANTEAFF.

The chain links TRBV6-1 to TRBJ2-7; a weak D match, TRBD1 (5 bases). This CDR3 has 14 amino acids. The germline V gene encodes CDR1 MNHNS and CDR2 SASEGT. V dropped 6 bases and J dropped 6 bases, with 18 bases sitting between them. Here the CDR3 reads CASSPRAPQTEQYF. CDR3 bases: TGTGCCAGCAGCCCCAGGGCTCCCCAGACCGAGCAGTACTTC.

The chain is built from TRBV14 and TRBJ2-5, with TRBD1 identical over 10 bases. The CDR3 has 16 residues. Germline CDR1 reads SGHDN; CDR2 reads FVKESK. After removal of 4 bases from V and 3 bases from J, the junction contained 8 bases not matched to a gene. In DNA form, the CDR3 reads TGTGCCAGCAGCCCAGACAGGGGGCACGGGGAAGAGACCCAGTACTTC. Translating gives CASSPDRGHGEETQYF.

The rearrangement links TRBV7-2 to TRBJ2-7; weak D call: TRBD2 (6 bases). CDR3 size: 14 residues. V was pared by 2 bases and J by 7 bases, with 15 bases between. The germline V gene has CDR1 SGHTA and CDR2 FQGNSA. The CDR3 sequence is CASSLPLVAAEQYF. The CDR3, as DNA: TGTGCCAGCAGCTTACCCCTTGTAGCGGCTGAGCAGTACTTC.

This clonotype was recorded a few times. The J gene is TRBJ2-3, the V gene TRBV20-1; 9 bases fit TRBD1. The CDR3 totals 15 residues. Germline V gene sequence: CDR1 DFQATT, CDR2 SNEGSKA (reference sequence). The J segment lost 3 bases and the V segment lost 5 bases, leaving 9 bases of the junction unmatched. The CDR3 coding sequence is TGCAGTGCTGCCGGGACAGGGTTTGGGACAGATACGCAGTATTTT. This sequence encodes CSAAGTGFGTDTQYF.

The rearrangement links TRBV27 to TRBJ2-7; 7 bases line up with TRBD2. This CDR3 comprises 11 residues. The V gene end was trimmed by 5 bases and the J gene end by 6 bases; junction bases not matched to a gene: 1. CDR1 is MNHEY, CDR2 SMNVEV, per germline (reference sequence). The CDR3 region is CASSGEGEQYF. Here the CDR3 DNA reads TGTGCCAGCAGTGGGGAGGGCGAGCAGTACTTC.

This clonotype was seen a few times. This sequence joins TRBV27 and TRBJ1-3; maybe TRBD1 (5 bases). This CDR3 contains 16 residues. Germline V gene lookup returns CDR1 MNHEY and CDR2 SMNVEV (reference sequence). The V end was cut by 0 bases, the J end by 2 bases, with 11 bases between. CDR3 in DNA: TGTGCCAGCAGTTTATCGCCGAGGGGTACTGGAAACACCATATATTTT. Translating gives CASSLSPRGTGNTIYF.

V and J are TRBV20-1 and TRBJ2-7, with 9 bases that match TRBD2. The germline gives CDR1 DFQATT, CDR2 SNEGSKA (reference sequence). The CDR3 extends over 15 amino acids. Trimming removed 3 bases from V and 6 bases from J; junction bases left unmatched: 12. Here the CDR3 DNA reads TGCAGTGCTAGCCCCTCCGGCGGGGGGGGACGCGAGCAGTACTTC. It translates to CSASPSGGGGREQYF.

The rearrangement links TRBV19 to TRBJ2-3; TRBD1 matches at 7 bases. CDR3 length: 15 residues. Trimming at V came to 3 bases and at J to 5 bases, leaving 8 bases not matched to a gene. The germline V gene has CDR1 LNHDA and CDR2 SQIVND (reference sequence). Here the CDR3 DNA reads TGTGCCAGTAGTATCCAGGGGGTTGTGCGAGATACGCAGTATTTT. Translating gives CASSIQGVVRDTQYF.

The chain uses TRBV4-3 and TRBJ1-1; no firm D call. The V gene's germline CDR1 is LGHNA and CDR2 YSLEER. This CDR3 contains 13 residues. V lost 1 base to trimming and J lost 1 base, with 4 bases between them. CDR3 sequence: CASSQVPNTEAFF. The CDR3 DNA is TGCGCCAGCAGCCAAGTTCCGAACACTGAAGCTTTCTTT.

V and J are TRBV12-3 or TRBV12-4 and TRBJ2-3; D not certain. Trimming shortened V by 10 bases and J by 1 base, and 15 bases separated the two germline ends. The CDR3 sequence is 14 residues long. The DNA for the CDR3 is TGTGCCATCCCAGAGCATTGGGGCACAGATACGCAGTATTTT. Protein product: CAIPEHWGTDTQYF.

CDR3 protein: CASAQGTANEKLFF. As DNA, the CDR3 is TGTGCCAGCGCCCAGGGGACAGCAAATGAAAAACTGTTTTTT. This chain joins TRBV6-1 and TRBJ1-4, with 7 bases fitting TRBD1. The CDR3 has 14 residues. Unmatched junction bases numbered 8, after V lost 8 bases and J lost 5 bases. Germline CDR1 is MNHNS and CDR2 is SASEGT.

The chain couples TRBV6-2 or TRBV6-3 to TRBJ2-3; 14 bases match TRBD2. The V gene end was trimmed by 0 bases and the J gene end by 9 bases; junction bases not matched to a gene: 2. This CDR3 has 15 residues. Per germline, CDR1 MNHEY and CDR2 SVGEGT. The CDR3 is CASSYSTSGGGTQYF. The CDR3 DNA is TGTGCCAGCAGTTACTCGACTAGCGGGGGGGGGACGCAGTATTTT.

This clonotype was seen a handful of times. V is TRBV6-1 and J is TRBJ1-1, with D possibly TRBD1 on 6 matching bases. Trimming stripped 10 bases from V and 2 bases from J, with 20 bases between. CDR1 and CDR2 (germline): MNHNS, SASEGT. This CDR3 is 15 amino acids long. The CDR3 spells CATLRQGGGNTEAFF. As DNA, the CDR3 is TGTGCCACCCTCCGTCAAGGAGGGGGAAACACTGAAGCTTTCTTT.

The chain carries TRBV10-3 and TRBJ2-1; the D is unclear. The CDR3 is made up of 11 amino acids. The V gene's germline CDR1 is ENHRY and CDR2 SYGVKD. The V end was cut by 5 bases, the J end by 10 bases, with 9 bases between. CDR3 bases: TGTGCCATCAGTAAGAAGGCCGAGCAGTTCTTC. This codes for CAISKKAEQFF.

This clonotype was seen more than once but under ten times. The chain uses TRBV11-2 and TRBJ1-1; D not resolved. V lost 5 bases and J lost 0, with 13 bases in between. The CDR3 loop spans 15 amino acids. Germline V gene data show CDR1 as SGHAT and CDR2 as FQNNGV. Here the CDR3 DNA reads TGTGCCAGCAGCCCCCTCCGAGGTCTGAACACTGAAGCTTTCTTT. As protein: CASSPLRGLNTEAFF.

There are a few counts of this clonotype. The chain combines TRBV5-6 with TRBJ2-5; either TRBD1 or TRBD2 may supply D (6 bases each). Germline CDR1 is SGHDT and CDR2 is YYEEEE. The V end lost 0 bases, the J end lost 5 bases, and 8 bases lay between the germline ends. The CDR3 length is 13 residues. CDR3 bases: TGTGCCAGCAGCTTGGCGGGGGCTGAGACCCAGTACTTC. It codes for CASSLAGAETQYF.

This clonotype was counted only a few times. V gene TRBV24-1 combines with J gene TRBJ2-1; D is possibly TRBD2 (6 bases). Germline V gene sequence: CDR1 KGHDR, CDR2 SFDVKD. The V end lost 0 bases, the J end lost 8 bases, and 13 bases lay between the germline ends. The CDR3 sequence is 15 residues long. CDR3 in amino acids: CATSDLQSGRDEQFF. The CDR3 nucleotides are TGTGCCACCAGTGATTTGCAGTCCGGGAGAGATGAGCAGTTCTTC.

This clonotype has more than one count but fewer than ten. CDR3: CASSPPQSGLASTDTQYF. In nucleotides, the CDR3 is TGTGCCAGCAGCCCCCCCCAGTCCGGACTAGCGAGCACAGATACGCAGTATTTT. V usage is TRBV7-9 and J usage is TRBJ2-3; 9 bases are a match to TRBD2. The junction had 12 bases not matched to a gene; V was cut back by 5 bases and J by 0 bases. Germline CDR1 and CDR2: SEHNR and FQNEAQ (reference sequence). This CDR3 has 18 residues.

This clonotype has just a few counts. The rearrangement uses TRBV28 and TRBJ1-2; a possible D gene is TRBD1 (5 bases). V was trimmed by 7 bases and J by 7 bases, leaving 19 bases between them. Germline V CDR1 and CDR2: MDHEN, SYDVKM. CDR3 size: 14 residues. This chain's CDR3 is CASTPGGAGLGYTF. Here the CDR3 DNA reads TGTGCCAGCACCCCCGGAGGGGCCGGCCTTGGCTACACCTTC.

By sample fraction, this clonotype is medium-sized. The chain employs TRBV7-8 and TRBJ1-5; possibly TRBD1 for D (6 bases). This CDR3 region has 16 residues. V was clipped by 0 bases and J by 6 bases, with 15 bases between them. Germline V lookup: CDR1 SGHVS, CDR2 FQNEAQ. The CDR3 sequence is CASSLARGANPQPQHF. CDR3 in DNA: TGTGCCAGCAGCTTAGCGCGGGGGGCGAACCCTCAGCCCCAGCATTTT.

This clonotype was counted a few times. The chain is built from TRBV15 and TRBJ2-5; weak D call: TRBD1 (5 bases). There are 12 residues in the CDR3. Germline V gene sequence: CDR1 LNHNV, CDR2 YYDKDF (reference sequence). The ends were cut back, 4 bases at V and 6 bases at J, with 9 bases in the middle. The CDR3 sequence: CATSIRGKTQYF. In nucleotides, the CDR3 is TGTGCCACCAGCATTAGGGGAAAGACCCAGTACTTC.

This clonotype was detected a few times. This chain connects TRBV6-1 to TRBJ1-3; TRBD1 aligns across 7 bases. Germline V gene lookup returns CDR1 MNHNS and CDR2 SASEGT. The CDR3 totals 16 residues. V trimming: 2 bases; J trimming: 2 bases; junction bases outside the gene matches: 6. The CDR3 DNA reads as TGTGCCAGCAGTGAAAGTAAAACAGGGGCTGGAAACACCATATATTTT. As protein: CASSESKTGAGNTIYF.

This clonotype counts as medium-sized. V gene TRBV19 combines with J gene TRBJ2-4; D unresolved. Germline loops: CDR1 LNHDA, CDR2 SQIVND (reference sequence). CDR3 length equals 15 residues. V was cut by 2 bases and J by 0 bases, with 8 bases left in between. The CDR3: CASSIPNLAKNIQYF. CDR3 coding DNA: TGTGCCAGTAGTATACCTAACTTAGCCAAAAACATTCAGTACTTC.

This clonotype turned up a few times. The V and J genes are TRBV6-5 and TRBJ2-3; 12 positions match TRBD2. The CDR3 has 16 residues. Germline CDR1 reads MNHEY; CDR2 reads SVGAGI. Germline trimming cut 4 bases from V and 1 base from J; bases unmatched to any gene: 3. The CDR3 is CASSSRTSGGTDTQYF. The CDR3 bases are TGTGCCAGCAGTTCCAGGACTAGCGGGGGCACAGATACGCAGTATTTT.

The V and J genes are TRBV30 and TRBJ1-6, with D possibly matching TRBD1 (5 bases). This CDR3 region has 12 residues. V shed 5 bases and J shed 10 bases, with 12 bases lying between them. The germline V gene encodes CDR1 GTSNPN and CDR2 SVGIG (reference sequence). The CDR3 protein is CAWRGTRSPLHF. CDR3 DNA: TGTGCCTGGCGGGGGACGCGATCACCCCTCCACTTT.

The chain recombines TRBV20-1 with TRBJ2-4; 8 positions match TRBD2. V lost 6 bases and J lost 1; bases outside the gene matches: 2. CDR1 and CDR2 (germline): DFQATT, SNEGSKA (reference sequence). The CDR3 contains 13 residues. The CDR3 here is CSAPSGAKNIQYF. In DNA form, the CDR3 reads TGCAGTGCGCCTAGCGGGGCCAAAAACATTCAGTACTTC.

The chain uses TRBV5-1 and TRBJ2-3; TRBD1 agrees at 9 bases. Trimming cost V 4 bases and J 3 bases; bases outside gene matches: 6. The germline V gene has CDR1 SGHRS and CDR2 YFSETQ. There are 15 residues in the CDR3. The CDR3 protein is CASSLQGAPTDTQYF. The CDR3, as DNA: TGCGCCAGCAGCCTACAGGGGGCTCCGACAGATACGCAGTATTTT.

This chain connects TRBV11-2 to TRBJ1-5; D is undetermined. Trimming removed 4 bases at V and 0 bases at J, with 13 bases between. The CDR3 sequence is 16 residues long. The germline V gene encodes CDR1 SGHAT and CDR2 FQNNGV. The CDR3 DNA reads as TGTGCCAGCAGCTCGGAACTATACTTTAGCAATCAGCCCCAGCATTTT. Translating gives CASSSELYFSNQPQHF.

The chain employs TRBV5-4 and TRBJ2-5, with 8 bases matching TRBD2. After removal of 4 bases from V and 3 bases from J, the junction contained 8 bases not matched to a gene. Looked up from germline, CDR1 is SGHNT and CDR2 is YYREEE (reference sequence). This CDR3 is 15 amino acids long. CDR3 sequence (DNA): TGTGCCAGCAGCCTGGCAACTAGCGGTAAAGAGACCCAGTACTTC. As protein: CASSLATSGKETQYF. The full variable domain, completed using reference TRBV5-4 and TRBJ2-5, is ETGVTQSPTHLIKTRGQQVTLRCSSQSGHNTVSWYQQALGQGPQFIFQYYREEENGRGNFPPRFSGLQFPNYSSELNVNALELDDSALYLCASSLATSGKETQYFGPGTRLLVL.